This T cell receptor (beta chain) is from a study of shared clonotypes between healthy human individuals. Study results and caveats: Generally, estimated richness proved larger in naive subsets than it did in memory subsets.

With respect to this clone: Its antigen is still unknown.

This table comes from immunoSEQ multiplex PCR, and its TCRdb copy is limited to in-frame clones, with some not included. The profile shows roughly 590,000 clones, less than 97% of them singletons. The CDR3 spans 16 residues. Germline V gene data show CDR1 as MNHEY and CDR2 as SMNVEV (reference sequence). V trimming: 5 bases; J trimming: 5 bases; junction bases outside the gene matches: 14. CD45RO-negative, CCR7-selected cells formed the naive CD8 fraction, which excluded terminally differentiated effector memory CD45RA+ cells. Specimen: naive CD8+ T cells sorted from blood. The sequence came from a woman younger than 45 in good health. This rearrangement joins TRBV27 to TRBJ2-5; 7 positions match TRBD1. As DNA, the CDR3 is TGTGCCAGCAGTCAACACGCTAGACAGGGCGTGGAGACCCAGTACTTC. Protein product: CASSQHARQGVETQYF.